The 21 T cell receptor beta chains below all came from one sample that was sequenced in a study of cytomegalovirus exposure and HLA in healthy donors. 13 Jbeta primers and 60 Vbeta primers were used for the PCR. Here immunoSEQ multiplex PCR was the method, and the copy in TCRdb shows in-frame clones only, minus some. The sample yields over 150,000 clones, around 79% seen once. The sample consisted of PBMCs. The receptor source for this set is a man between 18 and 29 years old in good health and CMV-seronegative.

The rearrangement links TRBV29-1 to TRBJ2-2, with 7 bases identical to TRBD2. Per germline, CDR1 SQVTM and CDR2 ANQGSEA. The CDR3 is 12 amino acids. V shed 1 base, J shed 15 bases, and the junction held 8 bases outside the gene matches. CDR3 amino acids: CSVEAGGLTLFF. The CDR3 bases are TGCAGCGTTGAAGCGGGGGGACTCACCTTGTTTTTT.

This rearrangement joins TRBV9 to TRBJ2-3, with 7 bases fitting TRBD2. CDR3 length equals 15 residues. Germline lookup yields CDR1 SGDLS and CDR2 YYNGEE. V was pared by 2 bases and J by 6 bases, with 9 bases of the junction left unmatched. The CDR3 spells CASSVPGLVGDTQYF. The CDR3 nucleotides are TGTGCCAGCAGCGTCCCTGGACTAGTGGGGGATACGCAGTATTTT.

DNA of the CDR3: TGTGCCAGCAGTTGGGGGATGCGGGACAGTCAGTACTTC. Amino acids: CASSWGMRDSQYF. V gene TRBV6-5 combines with J gene TRBJ2-4; D possibly corresponds to TRBD1 (7 bases). The CDR3 has 13 amino acids. The germline gives CDR1 MNHEY, CDR2 SVGAGI. Trimming removed 4 bases from V and 12 bases from J, with 16 bases in between.

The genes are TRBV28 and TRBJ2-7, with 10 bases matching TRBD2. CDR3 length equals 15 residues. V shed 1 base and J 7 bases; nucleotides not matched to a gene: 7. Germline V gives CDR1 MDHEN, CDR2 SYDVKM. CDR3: CASSLSEAGGREQYF. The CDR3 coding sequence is TGTGCCAGCAGTTTATCGGAAGCGGGGGGGCGTGAGCAGTACTTC. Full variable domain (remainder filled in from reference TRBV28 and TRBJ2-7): DVKVTQSSRYLVKRTGEKVFLECVQDMDHENMFWYRQDPGLGLRLIYFSYDVKMKEKGDIPEGYSVSREKKERFSLILESASTNQTSMYLCASSLSEAGGREQYFGPGTRLTVT.

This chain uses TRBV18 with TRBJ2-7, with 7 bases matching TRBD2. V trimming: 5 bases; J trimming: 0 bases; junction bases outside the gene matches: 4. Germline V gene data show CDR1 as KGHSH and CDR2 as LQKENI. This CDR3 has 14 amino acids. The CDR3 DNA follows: TGTGCCAGCTCATCCCGGGGGGACTCCTACGAGCAGTACTTC. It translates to CASSSRGDSYEQYF.

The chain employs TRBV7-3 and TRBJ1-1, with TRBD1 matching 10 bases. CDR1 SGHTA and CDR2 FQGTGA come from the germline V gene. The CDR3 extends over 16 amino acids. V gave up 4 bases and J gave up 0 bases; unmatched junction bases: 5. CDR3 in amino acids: CASSSPGQGLNTEAFF. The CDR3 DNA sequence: TGTGCCAGCAGCTCCCCGGGACAGGGGTTGAACACTGAAGCTTTCTTT.

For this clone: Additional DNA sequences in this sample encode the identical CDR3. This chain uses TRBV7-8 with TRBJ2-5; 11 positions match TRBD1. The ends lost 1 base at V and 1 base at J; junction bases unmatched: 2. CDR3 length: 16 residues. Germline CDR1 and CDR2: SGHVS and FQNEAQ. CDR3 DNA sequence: TGTGCCAGCAGCTTAGGGACAGGGGGCCTCCAAGAGACCCAGTACTTC. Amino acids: CASSLGTGGLQETQYF.

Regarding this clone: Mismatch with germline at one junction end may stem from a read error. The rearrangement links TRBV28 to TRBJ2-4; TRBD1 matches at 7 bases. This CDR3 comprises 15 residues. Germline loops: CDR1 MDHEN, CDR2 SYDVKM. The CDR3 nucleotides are TGTGCCAGCAGACCAACCGACAGGGCGCGAAACAGTCAGTACTTC. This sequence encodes CASRPTDRARNSQYF.

CDR3 sequence (DNA): TGTGCCAGCAGCTTAGGGTCCGGTGAAGCTTTCTTT. This translates into CASSLGSGEAFF. The rearrangement uses TRBV11-3 and TRBJ1-1; D not certain. The CDR3 sequence is 12 residues long. Germline-derived CDR1 and CDR2 are SGHNT and YENEEA. Trimming stripped 1 base from V and 7 bases from J, with 7 bases between.

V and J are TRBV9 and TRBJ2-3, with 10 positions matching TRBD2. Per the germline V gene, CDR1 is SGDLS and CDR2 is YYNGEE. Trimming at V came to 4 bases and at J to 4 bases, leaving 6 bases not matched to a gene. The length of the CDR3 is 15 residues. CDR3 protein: CASSPTSGAPDTQYF. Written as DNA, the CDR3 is TGTGCCAGCAGCCCTACTAGCGGGGCCCCAGATACGCAGTATTTT.

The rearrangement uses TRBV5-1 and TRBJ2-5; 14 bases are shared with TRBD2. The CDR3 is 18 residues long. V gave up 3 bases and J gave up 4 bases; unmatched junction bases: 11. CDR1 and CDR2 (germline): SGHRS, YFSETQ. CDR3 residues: CASSSTPTSGGVLETQYF. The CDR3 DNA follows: TGCGCCAGCAGCTCAACCCCGACTAGCGGGGGGGTTTTAGAGACCCAGTACTTC.

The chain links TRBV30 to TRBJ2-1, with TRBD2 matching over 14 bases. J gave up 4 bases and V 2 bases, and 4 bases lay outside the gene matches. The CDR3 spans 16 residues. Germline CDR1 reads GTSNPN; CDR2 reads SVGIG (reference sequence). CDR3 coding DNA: TGTGCCTGGAGTTGGACTAGCGGGGGGCCTTACAATGAGCAGTTCTTC. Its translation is CAWSWTSGGPYNEQFF.

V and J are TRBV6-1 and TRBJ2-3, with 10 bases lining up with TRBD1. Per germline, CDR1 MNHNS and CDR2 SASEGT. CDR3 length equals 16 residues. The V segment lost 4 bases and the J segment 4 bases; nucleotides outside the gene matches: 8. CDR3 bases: TGTGCCAGCAGTGGACAGGGGGCGTTTACGGCAGATACGCAGTATTTT. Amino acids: CASSGQGAFTADTQYF.

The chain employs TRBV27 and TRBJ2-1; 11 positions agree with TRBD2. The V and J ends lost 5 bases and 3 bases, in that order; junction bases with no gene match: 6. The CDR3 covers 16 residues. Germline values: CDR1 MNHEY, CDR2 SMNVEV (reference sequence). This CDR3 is CASSRGTSGYYNEQFF. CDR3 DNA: TGTGCCAGCAGTCGGGGGACTAGCGGATACTACAATGAGCAGTTCTTC.

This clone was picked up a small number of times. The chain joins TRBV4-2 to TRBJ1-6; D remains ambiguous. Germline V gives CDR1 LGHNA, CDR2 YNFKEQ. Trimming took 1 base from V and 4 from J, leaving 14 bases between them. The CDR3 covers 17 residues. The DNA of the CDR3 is TGTGCCAGCAGCCAAGTTGGCACCGAGCGTTATAATTCACCCCTCCACTTT. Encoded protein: CASSQVGTERYNSPLHF.

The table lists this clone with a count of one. The CDR3 here is CASSIGTAHGYTF. The CDR3, as DNA: TGTGCCAGTAGTATAGGGACAGCCCACGGCTACACCTTC. The chain is built from TRBV19 and TRBJ1-2, with D possibly matching TRBD1 (6 bases). This CDR3 is built from 13 residues. V was trimmed by 1 base and J by 8 bases, leaving 11 bases between them. Germline V gene data show CDR1 as LNHDA and CDR2 as SQIVND (reference sequence).

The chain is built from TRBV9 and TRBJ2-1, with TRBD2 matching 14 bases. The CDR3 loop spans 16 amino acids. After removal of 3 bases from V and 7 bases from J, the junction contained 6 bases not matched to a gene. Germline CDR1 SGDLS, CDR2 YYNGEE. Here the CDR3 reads CASSEPGLAGVNEQFF. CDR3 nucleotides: TGTGCCAGCAGCGAACCGGGACTAGCGGGGGTAAATGAGCAGTTCTTC.

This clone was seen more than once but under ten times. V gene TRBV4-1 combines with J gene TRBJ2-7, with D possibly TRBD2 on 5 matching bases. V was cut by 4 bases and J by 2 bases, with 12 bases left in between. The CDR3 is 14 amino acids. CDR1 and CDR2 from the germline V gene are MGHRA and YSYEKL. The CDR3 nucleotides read TGCGCCAGCAGCCCCGGGGTTGGGCCCTACGAGCAGTACGTC. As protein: CASSPGVGPYEQYV.

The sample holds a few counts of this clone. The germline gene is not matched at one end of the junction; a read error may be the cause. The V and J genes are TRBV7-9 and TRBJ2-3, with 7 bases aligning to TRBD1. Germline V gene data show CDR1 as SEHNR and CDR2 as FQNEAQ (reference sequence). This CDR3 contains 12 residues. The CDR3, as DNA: TGTTCCAGCAGCTTAGACAGGGTGACGCAGTATTTT. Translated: CSSSLDRVTQYF.

In DNA, the CDR3 is TGTGCCAGCAGCTTAAGGTTCGGACCAGACAGGGTCAAAAGGTACGAGCAGTACTTC. This sequence encodes CASSLRFGPDRVKRYEQYF. The V gene is TRBV7-2, the J gene TRBJ2-7, with 7 bases matching TRBD1. V lost 2 bases to trimming and J lost 4 bases; unmatched junction nucleotides: 20. This CDR3 comprises 19 residues. CDR1 is SGHTA and CDR2 is FQGNSA in the germline V gene.

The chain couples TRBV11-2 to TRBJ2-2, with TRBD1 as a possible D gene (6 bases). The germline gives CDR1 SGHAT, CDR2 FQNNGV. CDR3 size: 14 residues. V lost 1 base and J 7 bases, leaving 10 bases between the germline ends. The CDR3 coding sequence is TGTGCCAGCAGCTTAGCAGGGGTCAGCGGGGAGCTGTTTTTT. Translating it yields CASSLAGVSGELFF.